These 18 T cell receptor beta chains originate from one sample sequenced in a study of blood T cell repertoires in COVID-19. The repertoire was sequenced with immunoSEQ multiplex PCR; TCRdb's copy has only in-frame clones and lacks some. Of about 16,000 clones listed, roughly nine tenths are singletons. Sequences were obtained from peripheral blood. Receptors were obtained from a man at least 80 years old with acute or convalescent COVID-19.

CDR3 residues: CASSYLTGVEQYF. The CDR3 bases are TGTGCCAGCAGTTACCTGACAGGGGTCGAGCAGTACTTC. The gene calls are TRBV6-5 and TRBJ2-7; 8 bases map to TRBD1. This CDR3 contains 13 residues. The germline V gene encodes CDR1 MNHEY and CDR2 SVGAGI. The V and J ends lost 2 bases and 6 bases, in that order; junction bases with no gene match: 3.

V gene TRBV18 combines with J gene TRBJ1-1, with D possibly TRBD1 on 5 matching bases. Germline loops: CDR1 KGHSH, CDR2 LQKENI. The CDR3 length is 15 residues. V lost 0 bases and J 0 bases, leaving 8 bases between the germline ends. CDR3 bases: TGTGCCAGCTCACCACCCCCGACAGTGAACACTGAAGCTTTCTTT. Protein sequence: CASSPPPTVNTEAFF. Full variable domain (remainder filled in from reference TRBV18 and TRBJ1-1): NAGVMQNPRHLVRRRGQEARLRCSPMKGHSHVYWYRQLPEEGLKFMVYLQKENIIDESGMPKERFSAEFPKEGPSILRIQQVVRGDSAAYFCASSPPPTVNTEAFFGQGTRLTVV.

The chain links TRBV9 to TRBJ1-2; TRBD1 matches at 8 bases. Germline lookup yields CDR1 SGDLS and CDR2 YYNGEE. V was pared by 4 bases and J by 4 bases, with 6 bases of the junction left unmatched. The CDR3 loop spans 14 amino acids. As DNA, the CDR3 is TGTGCCAGCAGCTCTGGACAGGGAGGCTATGGCTACACCTTC. Translating gives CASSSGQGGYGYTF.

This sequence joins TRBV28 and TRBJ1-2; TRBD1 aligns across 7 bases. The germline V gene encodes CDR1 MDHEN and CDR2 SYDVKM. The CDR3 spans 14 residues. The ends lost 10 bases at V and 4 bases at J; junction bases unmatched: 12. The CDR3: CATRTGKRGYGYTF. The DNA for the CDR3 is TGTGCCACTCGGACAGGCAAGAGAGGCTATGGCTACACCTTC.

The rearrangement uses TRBV3-1 (or the pseudogene TRBV3-2) and TRBJ1-1; D is unclear. With 2 bases removed from V and 0 bases from J, the gap between germline ends came to 7 bases. CDR1 is LGHDT, CDR2 YNNKEL, per germline (reference sequence). CDR3 length: 14 residues. CDR3 DNA: TGTGCCAGCAGCCAATCAATCATGAACACTGAAGCTTTCTTT. It is translated as CASSQSIMNTEAFF.

This chain links TRBV29-1 with TRBJ2-7; tentatively, D is TRBD1 (5 bases). The CDR3 totals 12 residues. Germline loops: CDR1 SQVTM, CDR2 ANQGSEA. V gave up 4 bases and J gave up 2 bases, with 9 bases separating them. CDR3 sequence reads: CSVGIRAYEQYF. CDR3 nucleotides: TGCAGCGTTGGGATCAGGGCCTACGAGCAGTACTTC.

The chain couples TRBV6-5 to TRBJ2-4; perhaps TRBD2 as D (5 bases). This CDR3 has 16 amino acids. In germline, CDR1 is MNHEY, CDR2 SVGAGI. The V end lost 1 base, the J end lost 0 bases, and 10 bases lay between the germline ends. The DNA for the CDR3 is TGTGCCAGCAGTTACTTTCTCGGGGTAGCCAAAAACATTCAGTACTTC. This encodes CASSYFLGVAKNIQYF.

The chain is built from TRBV21-1 and TRBJ1-1. TRBV21-1 represents a pseudogene. The CDR3 has 16 residues. CDR3 nucleotides: TGTGCCAGCAGCAAAGAATATGGAGGGAGGGACACTGAAGCTTTCTTT. Translation gives CASSKEYGGRDTEAFF.

The genes are TRBV6-5 and TRBJ1-4, with D perhaps matching TRBD1 (5 bases). The germline CDR1 and CDR2 sequences are MNHEY and SVGAGI. Trimming stripped 1 base from V and 10 bases from J, with 19 bases between. The CDR3 covers 16 residues. As DNA, the CDR3 is TGTGCCAGCAGTTACTTGAAAGGCAGGGAAGGGGTAAAACTGTTTTTT. Protein: CASSYLKGREGVKLFF.

This clone was counted a few times. The chain recombines TRBV12-3 or TRBV12-4 with TRBJ2-4, with D unclear. The CDR3 is 13 residues long. V shed 8 bases and J shed 2 bases, with 10 bases lying between them. The CDR3 is CASAGFTKNIQYF. The CDR3 nucleotides read TGTGCCAGCGCAGGATTCACCAAAAACATTCAGTACTTC.

The V gene is TRBV18, the J gene TRBJ2-7, with unresolved D. The CDR3 covers 14 residues. The V end was cut by 2 bases, the J end by 4 bases, with 12 bases between. From germline, CDR1 is KGHSH and CDR2 LQKENI. In DNA, the CDR3 is TGTGCCAGCTCACCAACAGTAACGGAATACGAGCAGTACTTC. Encoded protein: CASSPTVTEYEQYF. Supplemented by reference TRBV18 and TRBJ2-7, the full variable domain reads NAGVMQNPRHLVRRRGQEARLRCSPMKGHSHVYWYRQLPEEGLKFMVYLQKENIIDESGMPKERFSAEFPKEGPSILRIQQVVRGDSAAYFCASSPTVTEYEQYFGPGTRLTVT.

CDR3 region: CASSLAPGNTEAFF. The CDR3 DNA sequence: TGCGCCAGCAGCTTGGCCCCCGGGAACACTGAAGCTTTCTTT. The chain recombines TRBV5-1 with TRBJ1-1; D is ambiguous. V dropped 0 bases and J dropped 1 base, with 7 bases sitting between them. From germline, CDR1 is SGHRS and CDR2 YFSETQ. CDR3 size: 14 residues.

The chain couples TRBV3-1 (or the pseudogene TRBV3-2) to TRBJ2-2; 11 bases match TRBD2. Germline CDR1 and CDR2: LGHDT and YNNKEL (reference sequence). The CDR3 has 18 amino acids. The ends lost 2 bases at V and 3 bases at J; junction bases unmatched: 8. CDR3 in DNA: TGTGCCAGCAGCCAACCGCCTAGCGGGAGGCGGGACACCGGGGAGCTGTTTTTT. Protein sequence: CASSQPPSGRRDTGELFF.

This clone was recorded only once. The V gene is TRBV30, the J gene TRBJ1-1; the D gene is possibly TRBD1 (6 bases). This CDR3 spans 15 amino acids. Germline CDR1 GTSNPN, CDR2 SVGIG (reference sequence). The V end lost 1 base, the J end lost 6 bases, and 18 bases lay between the germline ends. CDR3 bases: TGTGCCTGGAGTGACGGACAGCCGGGGTCTGCTGAAGCTTTCTTT. Its translation is CAWSDGQPGSAEAFF.

The chain carries TRBV12-3 or TRBV12-4 and TRBJ1-5; a possible D gene is TRBD1 (6 bases). Trimming left V 5 bases short and J 5 bases short, with 10 bases between. The CDR3 spans 13 residues. The CDR3 is CASSQGSYQPQHF. For the CDR3, the DNA is TGTGCCAGCAGTCAGGGGTCGTATCAGCCCCAGCATTTT.

The chain employs TRBV7-8 and TRBJ1-4; D uncertain. Trimming took off 3 bases at V and 8 bases at J, with 10 bases between the two ends. Germline assignment: CDR1 SGHVS and CDR2 FQNEAQ. This CDR3 is built from 13 residues. CDR3 in DNA: TGTGCCAGCAGCTTTTTAGAAAGAGAAAAACTGTTTTTT. Its protein is CASSFLEREKLFF. Looking up the rest from reference TRBV7-8 and TRBJ1-4 gives the full variable domain: GAGVSQSPRYKVAKRGQDVALRCDPISGHVSLFWYQQALGQGPEFLTYFQNEAQLDKSGLPSDRFFAERPEGSVSTLKIQRTQQEDSAVYLCASSFLEREKLFFGSGTQLSVL.

This chain joins TRBV23-1 and TRBJ1-1, with TRBD1 as a possible D gene (5 bases). TRBV23-1 belongs to the ORF category, with a function that is uncertain. Trimming removed 3 bases at V and 1 base at J, with 18 bases between. CDR3 length equals 17 residues. CDR3 bases: TGCGCCAGCAGTCACTCAGGGTCTCAGGGCGAGAACACTGAAGCTTTCTTT. Translation gives CASSHSGSQGENTEAFF.

V is TRBV14 and J is TRBJ1-1; 7 bases are shared with TRBD1. The V segment lost 4 bases and the J segment 4 bases; nucleotides outside the gene matches: 3. The CDR3 is 13 residues long. Germline V gives CDR1 SGHDN, CDR2 FVKESK. For the CDR3, the DNA is TGTGCCAGCAGCCCACAGGGGCCCACTGAAGCTTTCTTT. Protein product: CASSPQGPTEAFF.